The next 21 T cell receptor beta chains were all read from a single sample in a study of CD4+ T cells in melanoma. Clones were read by immunoSEQ multiplex PCR, and TCRdb kept only the in-frame ones, dropping some. Seen here are roughly 60,000 clones, over 60% observed once, and the top ten hold roughly 4.5%. Sequencing was performed on tumor tissue. Receptors were obtained from a human donor with melanoma.

The V gene is TRBV30, the J gene TRBJ2-2; D perhaps matches TRBD1 (6 bases). Between the trimmed V and J ends, which lost 7 bases and 4 bases, there was a span of 16 bases. The CDR3 spans 14 residues. Germline V gene data show CDR1 as GTSNPN and CDR2 as SVGIG (reference sequence). CDR3 DNA sequence: TGTGCCTTGGGGGCCCCCCGAGGCACCGGGGAGCTGTTTTTT. Its protein product is CALGAPRGTGELFF.

The chain joins TRBV29-1 to TRBJ1-1, with 7 nucleotides matching TRBD1. After removal of 7 bases from V and 1 base from J, the junction contained 9 bases not matched to a gene. Germline V lookup: CDR1 SQVTM, CDR2 ANQGSEA. CDR3 length equals 14 residues. Here the CDR3 reads CSAARQGGNTEAFF. The DNA of the CDR3 is TGCAGCGCCGCCCGACAGGGAGGGAACACTGAAGCTTTCTTT.

This clone was seen only a few times. The chain combines TRBV6-6 with TRBJ1-1, with 9 bases identical to TRBD1. Looked up from germline, CDR1 is MNHNY and CDR2 is SVGAGI (reference sequence). After removal of 4 bases from V and 5 bases from J, the junction contained 8 bases not matched to a gene. The CDR3 sequence is 15 residues long. The CDR3 DNA reads as TGTGCCAGCAGTTGGACAGGGGCACCGGGAACTGAAGCTTTCTTT. Protein: CASSWTGAPGTEAFF.

This clone showed up many times. CDR3 region: CASSGYRGANYGYTF. CDR3 DNA sequence: TGTGCCAGCAGCGGGTACAGGGGGGCTAACTATGGCTACACCTTC. The chain links TRBV9 to TRBJ1-2; TRBD1 aligns across 8 bases. Germline-derived CDR1 and CDR2 are SGDLS and YYNGEE. Unmatched junction bases numbered 4, after V lost 3 bases and J lost 0 bases. This CDR3 spans 15 amino acids.

The rearrangement joins TRBV6-1 to TRBJ1-2, with TRBD1 identical over 9 bases. The CDR3 runs 15 residues. In germline, CDR1 is MNHNS, CDR2 SASEGT. The trim removed 7 bases at V and 6 bases at J, leaving 12 bases unmatched. CDR3 sequence (DNA): TGTGCCAGCACCCTCGGGACAGGGAGATTTGATGGCTACACCTTC. Amino acid sequence: CASTLGTGRFDGYTF.

The chain is built from TRBV12-5 and TRBJ1-3; D is undetermined. Trimming took off 1 base at V and 1 base at J, with 5 bases between the two ends. Germline CDR1 and CDR2: LGHNT and FRNRAP. This CDR3 region has 14 residues. The CDR3 nucleotides are TGTGCTAGTGGTTTGGGGGGATCTGGAAACACCATATATTTT. This codes for CASGLGGSGNTIYF.

The chain employs TRBV18 and TRBJ1-5, with D perhaps matching TRBD1 (6 bases). The length of the CDR3 is 16 residues. The germline CDR1 and CDR2 sequences are KGHSH and LQKENI. Trimming removed 3 bases at V and 1 base at J, with 13 bases between. This chain's CDR3 is CASSPSRGESNQPQHF. As DNA, the CDR3 is TGTGCCAGCTCACCGAGCAGGGGTGAAAGCAATCAGCCCCAGCATTTT. Full variable domain (outside the CDR3, taken from reference TRBV18 and TRBJ1-5): NAGVMQNPRHLVRRRGQEARLRCSPMKGHSHVYWYRQLPEEGLKFMVYLQKENIIDESGMPKERFSAEFPKEGPSILRIQQVVRGDSAAYFCASSPSRGESNQPQHFGDGTRLSIL.

V is TRBV6-5 and J is TRBJ1-1, with unresolved D. Germline V gene data show CDR1 as MNHEY and CDR2 as SVGAGI. V gave up 0 bases and J gave up 2 bases, with 10 bases separating them. This CDR3 comprises 15 residues. Here the CDR3 reads CASSYSRTINTEAFF. In nucleotides, the CDR3 is TGTGCCAGCAGTTACTCGCGGACTATAAACACTGAAGCTTTCTTT.

Note on this clone: The junction departs from germline at one end; a sequencing error may be responsible. The rearrangement joins TRBV5-1 to TRBJ2-7; tentative D call: TRBD2 (5 bases). This CDR3 is built from 11 residues. CDR1 is SGHRS, CDR2 YFSETQ, per germline. The CDR3 DNA follows: TGCGCCAGCAGCTTTGGACTGACTGAGCTCTTC. This codes for CASSFGLTELF.

The chain carries TRBV14 and TRBJ2-7, with no clear D. Germline V gene lookup returns CDR1 SGHDN and CDR2 FVKESK. V was trimmed by 0 bases and J by 4 bases, leaving 7 bases between them. This CDR3 is 13 amino acids long. The CDR3 sequence is CASSQDFAYEQYF. CDR3 bases: TGTGCCAGCAGCCAAGATTTCGCGTACGAGCAGTACTTC.

This clone came up once. The chain has TRBV7-9 and TRBJ1-2; TRBD1 is a possible D gene (6 bases). Trimming took 0 bases from V and 4 from J, leaving 18 bases between them. The CDR3 extends over 17 amino acids. Germline V gives CDR1 SEHNR, CDR2 FQNEAQ (reference sequence). The chain's CDR3 is CASSLALDGGSSYGYTF. Here the CDR3 DNA reads TGTGCCAGCAGCTTAGCACTGGATGGGGGCAGTAGCTATGGCTACACCTTC.

This chain uses TRBV4-3 with TRBJ2-7; 9 positions agree with TRBD1. Trimming removed 3 bases from V and 2 bases from J; junction bases left unmatched: 11. The CDR3 has 17 amino acids. In germline, CDR1 is LGHNA, CDR2 YSLEER. CDR3 sequence: CASSHADLGTGTYEQYF. The CDR3 region has the DNA TGCGCCAGCAGCCATGCTGACCTCGGGACAGGGACCTACGAGCAGTACTTC.

This clone was seen a handful of times. The chain employs TRBV27 and TRBJ1-2, with 8 bases lining up with TRBD1. From germline, CDR1 is MNHEY and CDR2 SMNVEV (reference sequence). The CDR3 is 13 residues long. V dropped 3 bases and J dropped 8; count of bases not matched to a gene: 5. The CDR3 protein is CASSFGTGTGYTF. In DNA form, the CDR3 reads TGTGCCAGCAGTTTCGGGACAGGAACGGGCTACACCTTC.

J is TRBJ2-5 and V is TRBV4-1; no firm D call. TRBJ2-7 explains the end of the DNA better; the J call may be wrong. The CDR3 has 13 amino acids. The germline CDR1 and CDR2 sequences are MGHRA and YSYEKL. The CDR3 loop reads CASSLSARAEQYF. The DNA of the CDR3 is TGCGCCAGCAGCCTCTCGGCTCGCGCCGAGCAGTACTTC.

This clone was detected only a few times. The rearrangement uses TRBV5-1 and TRBJ1-2; D unclear. Germline-derived CDR1 and CDR2 are SGHRS and YFSETQ. Trimming took 0 bases from V and 8 from J, leaving 8 bases between them. The CDR3 extends over 12 amino acids. CDR3 region: CASSLDGKGYTF. The CDR3 DNA reads as TGCGCCAGCAGCTTGGATGGGAAGGGCTACACCTTC.

By sample fraction, this clone is medium-sized (0.01 to 0.1%). V usage is TRBV4-3 and J usage is TRBJ2-2; D is perhaps TRBD1 or TRBD2 (5 bases each). V was pared by 0 bases and J by 1 base, with 24 bases between. The CDR3 totals 21 residues. The germline gives CDR1 LGHNA, CDR2 YSLEER. CDR3 DNA: TGCGCCAGCAGCCAAGATCCTGGGAGACAGCCGTTCCCTAAGAACACCGGGGAGCTGTTTTTT. As protein: CASSQDPGRQPFPKNTGELFF.

The CDR3 coding sequence is TGTGCCAGCAGCCAAGATTGGACAGACTATGGCTACACCTTC. It specifies CASSQDWTDYGYTF. V is TRBV14 and J is TRBJ1-2; D possibly corresponds to TRBD1 (6 bases). The CDR3 loop spans 14 amino acids. Germline V gives CDR1 SGHDN, CDR2 FVKESK. V was trimmed by 0 bases and J by 3 bases, leaving 8 bases between them.

The rearrangement uses TRBV6-5 and TRBJ1-4, with unresolved D. CDR3 length: 15 amino acids. V was pared by 5 bases and J by 0 bases, with 10 bases between. From germline, CDR1 is MNHEY and CDR2 SVGAGI. In DNA, the CDR3 is TGTGCCAGCAGTGGGTTTGCCGCAACTAATGAAAAACTGTTTTTT. Translated: CASSGFAATNEKLFF.

The V gene is TRBV7-2, the J gene TRBJ2-2; D could derive from TRBD1 or TRBD2 (6 bases each). The CDR3 covers 16 residues. Between the trimmed V and J ends, which lost 3 bases and 2 bases, there was a span of 13 bases. In germline, CDR1 is SGHTA, CDR2 FQGNSA. CDR3 DNA sequence: TGTGCCAGCAGCTTCCGGGGGCCTCTCAACACCGGGGAGCTGTTTTTT. As protein: CASSFRGPLNTGELFF.

CDR3 in amino acids: CASSGSGHNTDTQYF. CDR3 nucleotides: TGCGCCAGCAGCGGGTCGGGGCACAACACAGATACGCAGTATTTT. V usage is TRBV5-1 and J usage is TRBJ2-3, with D perhaps matching TRBD1 or TRBD2 (5 bases each). The length of the CDR3 is 15 residues. The V end was cut by 4 bases, the J end by 2 bases, with 14 bases between. CDR1 SGHRS and CDR2 YFSETQ come from the germline V gene.

The J gene is TRBJ2-5, the V gene TRBV2, with D possibly being TRBD1 (6 bases). The CDR3 extends over 14 amino acids. Germline V gene lookup returns CDR1 SNHLY and CDR2 FYNNEI. The V gene lost 6 bases and the J gene lost 2 bases, with 13 bases spanning the gap. The CDR3 DNA follows: TGTGCCAGCAGATTGGACAGCCAACAAGAGACCCAGTACTTC. It specifies CASRLDSQQETQYF.